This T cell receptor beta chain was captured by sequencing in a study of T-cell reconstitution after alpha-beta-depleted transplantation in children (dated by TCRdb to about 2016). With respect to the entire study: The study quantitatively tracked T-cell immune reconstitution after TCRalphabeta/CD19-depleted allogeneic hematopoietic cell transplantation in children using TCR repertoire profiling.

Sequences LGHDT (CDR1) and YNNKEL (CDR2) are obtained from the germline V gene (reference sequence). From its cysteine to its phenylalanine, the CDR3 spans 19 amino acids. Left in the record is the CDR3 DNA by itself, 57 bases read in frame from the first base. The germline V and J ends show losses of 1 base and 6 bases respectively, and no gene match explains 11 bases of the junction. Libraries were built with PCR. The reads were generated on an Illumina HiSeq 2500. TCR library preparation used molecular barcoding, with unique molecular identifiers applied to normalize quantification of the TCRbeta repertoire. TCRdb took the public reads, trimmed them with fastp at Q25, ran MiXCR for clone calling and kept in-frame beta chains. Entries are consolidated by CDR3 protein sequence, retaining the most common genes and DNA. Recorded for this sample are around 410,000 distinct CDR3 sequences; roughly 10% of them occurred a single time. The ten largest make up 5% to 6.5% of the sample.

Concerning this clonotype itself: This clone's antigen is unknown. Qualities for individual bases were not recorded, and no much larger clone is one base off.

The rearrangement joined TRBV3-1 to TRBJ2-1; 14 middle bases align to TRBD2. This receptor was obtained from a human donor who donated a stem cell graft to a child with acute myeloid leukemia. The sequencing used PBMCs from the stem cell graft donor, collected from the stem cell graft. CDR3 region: CASSQALPGTSGRPNEQFF. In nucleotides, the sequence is TGTGCCAGCAGCCAAGCCTTACCGGGGACTAGCGGGAGACCCAATGAGCAGTTCTTC.